This T cell receptor beta chain was sequenced in a study of T cell responses to AZD1222 COVID-19 vaccine. The study's findings and limits: White British donors predominated, females outnumbered males, and clonal diversity was possibly underestimated. Among AZD1222 vaccinees, only five to seven were seropositive at baseline.

V trimming: 5 bases; J trimming: 5 bases; junction bases outside the gene matches: 4. The CDR3 length is 14 residues. Germline values: CDR1 MDHEN, CDR2 SYDVKM. As regards this clone: The antigen is unknown.

The protocol was immunoSEQ multiplex PCR, while the TCRdb copy is restricted to in-frame clones and leaves out a portion. The data show 150,000 or so clones, 94% seen once. V usage is TRBV28 and J usage is TRBJ2-1, with 9 bases that match TRBD1. The source material was peripheral blood, sampled 28 days after the second AZD1222 dose. The clonotype comes from an adult who received the AZD1222 COVID-19 vaccine. The CDR3 nucleotides are TGTGCCAGCAGTACTGGGGACAGGGACAATGAGCAGTTCTTC. This translates into CASSTGDRDNEQFF.